What follows describes a single T cell receptor (beta chain). Co-extracting RNA and DNA was done with about 18-33 mg of unsorted bulk tissue as input. The CDR3 has 14 amino acids. Germline trimming cut 7 bases from V and 10 bases from J; bases unmatched to any gene: 10. CDR1 SQVTM and CDR2 ANQGSEA come from the germline V gene. The entry originates in a study of tumor-infiltrating lymphocytes in primary liver carcinoma. Total RNA amounting to 500 ng was the source from which TCR beta cDNA was made with a constant-region primer. Libraries for TCR beta were built through three nested multiplex PCR rounds, which together made up a slightly modified ARM-PCR procedure. Two initial PCR rounds of about 11 cycles each paired TRBV1-TRBV30 forward primers with a C-beta reverse primer. TCRdb re-called the multiplex PCR reads with MiXCR, one entry per CDR3 protein. The data hold about 210,000 distinct CDR3 sequences, with just under 85% observed a single time.

The J gene is TRBJ2-1, the V gene TRBV29-1, with 13 bases aligning to TRBD2. The TCR sequence derives from a man aged 40-55 years with primary liver carcinoma and hepatitis B virus infection. Material: tumor tissue from primary liver carcinoma. CDR3 in DNA: TGCAGCGGGCAAGGACTAGCGGGAGTAGTCGAGCAGTTCTTC. Protein product: CSGQGLAGVVEQFF.